The clone carrying this T cell receptor (beta chain) was observed a few times. Its antigen is as yet unknown. In alopecia areata patients, both lesional scalp punch biopsies and peripheral blood were collected. Starting from PBMCs, sorting isolated CD4+ and CD8+ T cells. The data stem from a study of CD8+ T cells in alopecia areata. Study-level background: Those patients who were treated received oral tofacitinib, which was given at 5 to 10 mg twice daily for moderate-to-severe alopecia areata. Notes on the study in general: Against the mouse data, patients shared TCRs less clearly, possibly for HLA reasons.

Trimming took 5 bases from V and 1 from J, leaving 11 bases between them. The germline V gene encodes CDR1 LNHDA and CDR2 SQIVND (reference sequence). The CDR3 loop spans 14 amino acids. Following RNA extraction, reverse transcription yielded cDNA that acted as the sequencing template. Here immunoSEQ multiplex PCR was the method, and the copy in TCRdb shows in-frame clones only, minus some. The sample contains 65,000 to 70,000 clones, approximately 60% of which appear only once. The rearrangement uses TRBV19 and TRBJ1-2; no clear D. The source is a human donor with alopecia areata. The sequencing here drew on CD8+ T cells sorted from blood, taken at week 0. The CDR3 DNA is TGTGCCAGTAGTCCCTCCTGGTTTAACTATGGCTACACCTTC. It yields the protein CASSPSWFNYGYTF.